Each of the 4 T cell receptor beta chains below was sequenced from the same sample in a study of tumor-infiltrating lymphocytes in primary liver carcinoma. Germline DNA was also extracted, with blood RNA taken from unsorted whole blood. Starting from 500 ng of total RNA, TCR beta cDNA was produced with a primer in the constant region. Nested multiplex PCR, run for three rounds with slightly modified ARM-PCR, yielded TCR beta libraries. Two initial PCR rounds of around 9 cycles each paired TRBV1-TRBV30 forward primers with a C-beta reverse primer. TCRdb re-derived calls from the multiplex PCR reads in MiXCR, one entry per CDR3 protein. Among a few hundred thousand distinct CDR3 sequences listed, 50% to 75% were seen once. Sequencing was done on a sample of peripheral blood. These receptors were collected from a woman aged 25 to 45 with primary liver carcinoma and hepatitis B virus infection.

This clonotype was counted between two and nine times. The chain joins TRBV29-1 to TRBJ2-5, with TRBD2 matching 10 bases. There are 14 residues in the CDR3. CDR1 and CDR2 from the germline V gene are SQVTM and ANQGSEA. J gave up 1 base and V 4 bases, and 3 bases lay outside the gene matches. CDR3 nucleotides: TGCAGCGTTGGAATAGCGGGAGGCCAAGAGACCCAGTACTTC. Protein sequence: CSVGIAGGQETQYF.

Only one count was recorded for this clonotype. This may stem from a read error, because a much larger clone lies one nucleotide away. The chain uses TRBV29-1 and TRBJ2-3, with 7 bases fitting TRBD2. The germline gives CDR1 SQVTM, CDR2 ANQGSEA. The CDR3 contains 14 residues. V lost 8 bases to trimming and J lost 2 bases; unmatched junction nucleotides: 10. The CDR3 bases are TGCAGCCTTGTCCCAGCGGGGAACACAGATACGCAGTATTTT. Its translation is CSLVPAGNTDTQYF.

This clonotype was seen a few times. Sequence at one end of the junction differs from germline and may be a read error. Written as DNA, the CDR3 is TGTGCTAGCAGCACCAATAACCAAGGAGATACGCAGTATTTT. It translates to CASSTNNQGDTQYF. The chain uses TRBV11-2 and TRBJ2-3; D not certain. Germline V lookup: CDR1 SGHAT, CDR2 FQNNGV. This CDR3 region has 14 residues.

On this clonotype itself: One end of the junction does not line up with germline, which may come from a read error. The chain carries TRBV6-1 and TRBJ1-5; unclear D gene. Germline values: CDR1 MNHNS, CDR2 SASEGT. CDR3 length: 15 amino acids. This chain's CDR3 is CASSERDVLNQPQHF. DNA of the CDR3: TGTGCCAGCAGTGAACGGGATGTACTGAATCAGCCACAGCATTTT.